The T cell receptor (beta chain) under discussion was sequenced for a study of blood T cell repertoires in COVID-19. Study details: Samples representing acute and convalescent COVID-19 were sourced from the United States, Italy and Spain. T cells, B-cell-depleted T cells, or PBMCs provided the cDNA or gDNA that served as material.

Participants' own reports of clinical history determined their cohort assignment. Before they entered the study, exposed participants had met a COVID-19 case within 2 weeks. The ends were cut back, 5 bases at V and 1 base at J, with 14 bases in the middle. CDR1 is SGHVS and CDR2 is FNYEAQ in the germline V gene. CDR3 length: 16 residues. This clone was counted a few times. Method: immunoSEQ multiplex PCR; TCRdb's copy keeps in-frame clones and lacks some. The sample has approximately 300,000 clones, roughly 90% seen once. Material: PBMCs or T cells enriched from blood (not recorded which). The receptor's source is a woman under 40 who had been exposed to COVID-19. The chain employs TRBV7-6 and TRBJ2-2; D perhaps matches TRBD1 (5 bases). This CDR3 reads CASSPVAGMNTGELFF. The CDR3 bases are TGTGCCAGCAGCCCCGTAGCAGGGATGAACACCGGGGAGCTGTTTTTT.